This T cell receptor beta chain was sequenced in a study of T-cell reconstitution after alpha-beta-depleted transplantation in children. In germline, CDR1 is DFQATT, CDR2 SNEGSKA (reference sequence). V lost 2 bases and J lost 2, with 10 bases in between. This CDR3 contains 13 residues. This clonotype was seen ten or more times. The TCRbeta library was prepared with unique molecular identifiers. TCRdb recomputed calls from the PCR reads with MiXCR, one row per CDR3 protein. The sample shows 200,000 to 300,000 distinct CDR3 sequences, roughly 26% of them seen only once. This clonotype originated in a girl aged 2-10 years with Fanconi anemia, due to receive a stem cell transplant. The specimen comprised PBMCs, sampled before TCRalphabeta/CD19-depleted stem cell transplant. The chain uses TRBV20-1 and TRBJ2-7; D may match TRBD1 or TRBD2 (5 bases each). The CDR3 DNA reads as TGCAGTGCTAGATCTCAGGGACCCTACGAGCAGTACTTC. It encodes CSARSQGPYEQYF.